The clone carrying this T cell receptor (beta chain) was seen a few times. The data originate from a study of blood T cell repertoires in COVID-19. Study at large: The study drew acute and convalescent COVID-19 samples from the United States, Italy and Spain. T cells, B-cell-depleted T cells, or PBMCs supplied cDNA or gDNA.

The CDR3 spans 15 residues. Germline V gives CDR1 LGHDT, CDR2 YNNKEL (reference sequence). V gave up 0 bases and J gave up 0 bases, with 6 bases separating them. Authors' data handling: Reference gene primer amplification gave nucleated cell count estimates. Some clones are missing from TCRdb's copy, which holds only in-frame ones; the method was immunoSEQ multiplex PCR. The V and J calls and clone size were taken over from that table, and D and trimming were inferred from the DNA. In the table there are 110,000 to 150,000 clones, around 86% of which are singletons. The sequence was collected from a human donor in a cohort sampled during active COVID-19. Material: peripheral blood. The chain joins TRBV3-1 (or the pseudogene TRBV3-2) to TRBJ2-1; unclear D gene. The CDR3, as DNA: TGTGCCAGCAGCCAAGAAACGGTCTCCTACAATGAGCAGTTCTTC. Protein sequence: CASSQETVSYNEQFF.